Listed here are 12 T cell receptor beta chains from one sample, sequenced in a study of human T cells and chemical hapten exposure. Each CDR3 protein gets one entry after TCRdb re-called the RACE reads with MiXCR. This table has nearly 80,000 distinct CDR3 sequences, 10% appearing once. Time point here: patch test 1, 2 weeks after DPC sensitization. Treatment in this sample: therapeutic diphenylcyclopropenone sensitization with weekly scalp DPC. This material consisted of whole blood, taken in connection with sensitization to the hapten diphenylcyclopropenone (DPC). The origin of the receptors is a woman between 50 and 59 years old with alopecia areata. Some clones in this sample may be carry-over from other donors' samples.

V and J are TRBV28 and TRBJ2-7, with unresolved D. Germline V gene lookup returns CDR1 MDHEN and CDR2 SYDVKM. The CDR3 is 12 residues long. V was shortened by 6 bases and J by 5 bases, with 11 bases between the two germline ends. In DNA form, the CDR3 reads TGTGCCAGCAGAATAACTGGGAACGAGCAGTACTTC. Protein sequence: CASRITGNEQYF.

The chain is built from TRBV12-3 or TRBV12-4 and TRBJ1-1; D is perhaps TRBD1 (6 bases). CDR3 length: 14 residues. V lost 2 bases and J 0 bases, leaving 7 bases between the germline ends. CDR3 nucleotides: TGTGCCAGCAGTTTAAACAGGGTGAACACTGAAGCTTTCTTT. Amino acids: CASSLNRVNTEAFF.

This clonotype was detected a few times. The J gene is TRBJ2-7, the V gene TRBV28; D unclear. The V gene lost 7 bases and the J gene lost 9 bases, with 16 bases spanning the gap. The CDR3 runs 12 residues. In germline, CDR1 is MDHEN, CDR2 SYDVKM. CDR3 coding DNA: TGTGCCAGCACCCCCCCGGGTAAAGCGCAGTACTTC. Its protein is CASTPPGKAQYF.

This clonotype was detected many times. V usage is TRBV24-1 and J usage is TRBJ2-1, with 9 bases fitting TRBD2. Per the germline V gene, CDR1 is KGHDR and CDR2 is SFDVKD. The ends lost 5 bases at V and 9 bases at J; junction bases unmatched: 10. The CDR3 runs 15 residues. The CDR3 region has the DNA TGTGCCACCAGTGGCCTAGCGGGATTTAGCGGTGAGCAGTTCTTC. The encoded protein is CATSGLAGFSGEQFF.

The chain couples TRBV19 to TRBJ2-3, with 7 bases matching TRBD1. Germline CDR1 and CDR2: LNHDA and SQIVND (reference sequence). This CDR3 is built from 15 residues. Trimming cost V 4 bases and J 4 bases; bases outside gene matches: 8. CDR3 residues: CASSKETGYPDTQYF. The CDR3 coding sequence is TGTGCCAGTAGTAAGGAGACAGGGTACCCAGATACGCAGTATTTT.

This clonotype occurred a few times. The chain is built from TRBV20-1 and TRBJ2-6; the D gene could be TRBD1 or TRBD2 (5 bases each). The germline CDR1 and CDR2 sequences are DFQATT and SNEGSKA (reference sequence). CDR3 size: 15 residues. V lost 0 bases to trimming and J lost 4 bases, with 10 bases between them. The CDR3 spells CSAREKGSGANVLTF. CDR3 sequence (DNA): TGCAGTGCTAGAGAGAAGGGGAGCGGGGCCAACGTCCTGACTTTC.

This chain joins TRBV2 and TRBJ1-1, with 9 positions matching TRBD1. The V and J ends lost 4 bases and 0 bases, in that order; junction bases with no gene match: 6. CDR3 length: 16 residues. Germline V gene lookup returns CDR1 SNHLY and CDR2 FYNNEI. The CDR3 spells CASSAGTGIMNTEAFF. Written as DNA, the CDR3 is TGTGCCAGCAGTGCCGGGACAGGGATCATGAACACTGAAGCTTTCTTT.

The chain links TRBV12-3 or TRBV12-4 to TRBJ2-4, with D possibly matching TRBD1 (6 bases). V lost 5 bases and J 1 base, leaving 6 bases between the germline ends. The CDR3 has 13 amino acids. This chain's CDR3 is CASSQGAKNIQYF. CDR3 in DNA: TGTGCCAGCAGTCAGGGGGCCAAAAACATTCAGTACTTC.

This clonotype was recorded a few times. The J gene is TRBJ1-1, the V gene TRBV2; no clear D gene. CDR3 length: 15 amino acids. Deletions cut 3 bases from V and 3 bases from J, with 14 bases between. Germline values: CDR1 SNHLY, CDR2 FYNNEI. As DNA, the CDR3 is TGTGCCAGCAGTGATCACGTAGACCCTTACACTGAAGCTTTCTTT. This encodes CASSDHVDPYTEAFF.

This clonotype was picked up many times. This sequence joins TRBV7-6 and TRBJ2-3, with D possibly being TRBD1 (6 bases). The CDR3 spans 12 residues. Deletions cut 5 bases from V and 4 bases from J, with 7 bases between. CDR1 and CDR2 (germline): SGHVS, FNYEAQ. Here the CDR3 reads CASSEGADTQYF. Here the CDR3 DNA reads TGTGCCAGCAGCGAGGGGGCAGATACGCAGTATTTT.

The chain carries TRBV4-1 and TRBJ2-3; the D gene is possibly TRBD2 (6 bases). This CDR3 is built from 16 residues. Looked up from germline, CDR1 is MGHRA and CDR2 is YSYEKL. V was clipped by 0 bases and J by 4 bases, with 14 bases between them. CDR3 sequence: CASSQEDVSGADTQYF. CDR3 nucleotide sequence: TGCGCCAGCAGCCAAGAGGATGTTAGCGGCGCAGATACGCAGTATTTT.

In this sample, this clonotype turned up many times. The CDR3 nucleotides are TGTGCCAGCAGTCAACGGGACTCAAGCAATCAGCCCCAGCATTTT. This codes for CASSQRDSSNQPQHF. The chain couples TRBV28 to TRBJ1-5; D may be TRBD1 (5 bases). V lost 5 bases to trimming and J lost 1 base, with 12 bases between them. CDR1 is MDHEN, CDR2 SYDVKM, per germline. The CDR3 runs to 15 residues.